The next 20 T cell receptor beta chains were all read from a single sample in a study of cytomegalovirus exposure and HLA in healthy donors (TCRdb year 2017). To prepare the library, the immunoSEQ multiplex PCR assay was applied. TCRdb retrieved this table from immuneACCESS and kept in-frame rearrangements only. Not all clones are present; in checked studies, unresolved V genes account for under half, and no reason is known for the remainder. The sample table lists 50,000 to 80,000 clones, roughly 89% of them with a count of one. Of the sample, approximately 1.5% falls within the top ten clones. The sequenced sample consisted of PBMCs. The receptors were sampled from a young woman in good health and CMV-seronegative.

The J gene is TRBJ2-1, the V gene TRBV5-1; D possibly corresponds to TRBD2 (5 bases). V was pared by 1 base and J by 5 bases, with 13 bases between. In germline, CDR1 is SGHRS, CDR2 YFSETQ. The CDR3 has 15 amino acids. In DNA, the CDR3 is TGCGCCAGCAGCTTGATAAGACCCGGGGACAATGAGCAGTTCTTC. It translates to CASSLIRPGDNEQFF.

The J gene is TRBJ2-7, the V gene TRBV10-3; TRBD1 agrees at 8 bases. Germline CDR1 is ENHRY and CDR2 is SYGVKD. V was pared by 5 bases and J by 2 bases, with 5 bases of the junction left unmatched. CDR3 size: 14 residues. The CDR3 loop is CAISRTGSAYEQYF. Here the CDR3 DNA reads TGTGCCATCAGTAGGACAGGGAGCGCCTACGAGCAGTACTTC.

This rearrangement joins TRBV19 to TRBJ1-2; D gene uncertain. The germline CDR1 and CDR2 sequences are LNHDA and SQIVND (reference sequence). Trimming stripped 1 base from V and 0 bases from J, with 3 bases between. This CDR3 is built from 13 residues. The CDR3 DNA is TGTGCCAGTAGTATAGGTACTAACTATGGCTACACCTTC. It specifies CASSIGTNYGYTF.

V is TRBV27 and J is TRBJ2-7; 8 bases map to TRBD1. The CDR3 covers 13 residues. The junction had 3 bases not matched to a gene; V was cut back by 4 bases and J by 4 bases. Germline V gene data show CDR1 as MNHEY and CDR2 as SMNVEV (reference sequence). The CDR3 bases are TGTGCCAGCAGTTCAACAGGGGGTTACGAGCAGTACTTC. It is translated as CASSSTGGYEQYF.

This CDR3 reads CASSPLRGARPDTQYF. CDR3 nucleotide sequence: TGTGCCAGCTCACCCTTGCGGGGGGCACGCCCCGATACGCAGTATTTT. The V call is TRBV18, the J call TRBJ2-3, with TRBD2 identical over 8 bases. Germline V gives CDR1 KGHSH, CDR2 LQKENI. This CDR3 spans 16 amino acids. Trimming at V came to 3 bases and at J to 6 bases, leaving 11 bases not matched to a gene.

V gene TRBV5-1 combines with J gene TRBJ2-7; tentatively, D is TRBD1 (7 bases). CDR1 SGHRS and CDR2 YFSETQ come from the germline V gene. V gave up 4 bases and J gave up 2 bases, with 16 bases separating them. This CDR3 comprises 15 residues. This chain's CDR3 is CASSGLGGGAYEQYF. The DNA of the CDR3 is TGCGCCAGCAGCGGACTTGGAGGGGGCGCCTACGAGCAGTACTTC.

This rearrangement joins TRBV10-1 to TRBJ2-1; maybe TRBD2 (6 bases). The ends were cut back, 0 bases at V and 4 bases at J, with 13 bases in the middle. The length of the CDR3 is 16 residues. From germline, CDR1 is WNHNN and CDR2 SYGVQD (reference sequence). CDR3 sequence reads: CASSESIGGTYNEQFF. As DNA, the CDR3 is TGCGCCAGCAGTGAGTCGATCGGGGGAACGTACAATGAGCAGTTCTTC.

This clone was seen a single time. J is TRBJ2-5 and V is TRBV11-2; 10 nucleotides match TRBD1. This CDR3 has 16 amino acids. Germline trimming cut 4 bases from V and 0 bases from J; bases unmatched to any gene: 5. CDR1 SGHAT and CDR2 FQNNGV come from the germline V gene. This chain's CDR3 is CASSSRQGANQETQYF. CDR3 coding DNA: TGTGCCAGCAGCTCCAGACAGGGGGCCAACCAAGAGACCCAGTACTTC.

The chain carries TRBV27 and TRBJ2-7; 14 bases are shared with TRBD2. Germline assignment: CDR1 MNHEY and CDR2 SMNVEV (reference sequence). V dropped 8 bases and J dropped 1; count of bases not matched to a gene: 7. The CDR3 runs 16 residues. The CDR3 coding sequence is TGTGCCAGCGCAAGACTAGCGGGAGGGTATTCCTACGAGCAGTACTTC. Its translation is CASARLAGGYSYEQYF.

V usage is TRBV19 and J usage is TRBJ2-1, with 7 bases lining up with TRBD2. Germline-derived CDR1 and CDR2 are LNHDA and SQIVND (reference sequence). Germline trimming cut 6 bases from V and 4 bases from J; bases unmatched to any gene: 18. The CDR3 consists of 18 residues. The CDR3 spells CASRAGIAGGSLYNEQFF. The CDR3 coding sequence is TGTGCCAGTAGAGCAGGGATAGCGGGTGGTTCCTTATACAATGAGCAGTTCTTC.

The V call is TRBV4-3, the J call TRBJ2-1; perhaps TRBD1 as D (7 bases). This CDR3 contains 16 residues. Germline CDR1 is LGHNA and CDR2 is YSLEER. With 4 bases removed from V and 6 bases from J, the gap between germline ends came to 19 bases. CDR3 nucleotide sequence: TGCGCCAGCAGCCCTTTTGGACAGGCAGCGGGCAATGAGCAGTTCTTC. It encodes CASSPFGQAAGNEQFF.

Comments on this clone: Compared with germline, one end of the junction differs, possibly owing to a read error. The V call is TRBV7-7, the J call TRBJ2-7; 11 bases are a match to TRBD1. Germline V gene lookup returns CDR1 SSHAT and CDR2 FNYEAQ (reference sequence). The CDR3 is made up of 13 amino acids. This CDR3 is CASSRGQGGEQYF. The CDR3 bases are TGTGCTAGCAGCCGGGGACAGGGGGGAGAGCAGTACTTC.

This clone was detected a few times. This CDR3 is CASSHPRGGGNSPLHF. The CDR3, as DNA: TGCGCCAGCAGCCACCCCAGGGGAGGGGGTAATTCACCCCTCCACTTT. V and J are TRBV4-3 and TRBJ1-6; maybe TRBD1 (6 bases). The CDR3 sequence is 16 residues long. Per the germline V gene, CDR1 is LGHNA and CDR2 is YSLEER. V was shortened by 3 bases and J by 6 bases, with 15 bases between the two germline ends.

The chain is built from TRBV7-8 and TRBJ1-1; the match to TRBD1 covers 7 bases. Germline CDR1 reads SGHVS; CDR2 reads FQNEAQ. The V and J ends lost 5 bases and 6 bases, in that order; junction bases with no gene match: 9. This CDR3 comprises 14 residues. The CDR3 sequence: CASSPLRGQAEAFF. The CDR3 DNA sequence: TGTGCCAGCAGCCCCCTAAGGGGGCAAGCTGAAGCTTTCTTT.

The chain links TRBV10-3 to TRBJ2-1, with 7 bases fitting TRBD2. CDR3 length: 13 residues. The junction had 6 bases not matched to a gene; V was cut back by 7 bases and J by 6 bases. Germline CDR1 reads ENHRY; CDR2 reads SYGVKD. The CDR3 DNA follows: TGTGCCATCAAAGGGGCTAGCGGCAATGAGCAGTTCTTC. Translated: CAIKGASGNEQFF.

The genes are TRBV6-5 and TRBJ1-1; perhaps TRBD1 as D (6 bases). The length of the CDR3 is 16 residues. From germline, CDR1 is MNHEY and CDR2 SVGAGI. Trimming pared 1 base from V and 0 bases from J, leaving 12 bases between. CDR3 DNA: TGTGCCAGCAGTTACTGGGGGCAGGAGATGAACACTGAAGCTTTCTTT. Its translation: CASSYWGQEMNTEAFF.

The chain is built from TRBV6-5 and TRBJ1-5; D perhaps matches TRBD1 (6 bases). In germline, CDR1 is MNHEY, CDR2 SVGAGI. The CDR3 covers 15 residues. The V gene lost 2 bases and the J gene lost 4 bases, with 12 bases spanning the gap. The CDR3 loop is CASSYGGARNQPQHF. In nucleotides, the CDR3 is TGTGCCAGCAGTTACGGGGGGGCTAGGAATCAGCCCCAGCATTTT.

This clone showed up just once. J is TRBJ1-5 and V is TRBV19, with 7 nucleotides matching TRBD1. The germline V gene encodes CDR1 LNHDA and CDR2 SQIVND (reference sequence). The V segment lost 6 bases and the J segment 8 bases; nucleotides outside the gene matches: 4. The CDR3 has 12 residues. The CDR3 bases are TGTGCCAGTAGGCTACAGGGGAAGCCCCAGCATTTT. It codes for CASRLQGKPQHF.

The CDR3 DNA follows: TGTGCCAGCAGCTTAGGCCCCACTTCCCCCGATACGCAGTATTTT. It translates to CASSLGPTSPDTQYF. The rearrangement links TRBV11-3 to TRBJ2-3; D is unresolved. This CDR3 has 15 residues. CDR1 is SGHNT, CDR2 YENEEA, per germline. Trimming stripped 1 base from V and 6 bases from J, with 14 bases between. Complete variable domain (other parts from reference TRBV11-3 and TRBJ2-3): EAGVVQSPRYKIIEKKQPVAFWCNPISGHNTLYWYLQNLGQGPELLIRYENEEAVDDSQLPKDRFSAERLKGVDSTLKIQPAELGDSAVYLCASSLGPTSPDTQYFGPGTRLTVL.

This chain uses TRBV6-6 with TRBJ2-5, with D perhaps matching TRBD1 (6 bases). There are 14 residues in the CDR3. Per the germline V gene, CDR1 is MNHNY and CDR2 is SVGAGI (reference sequence). Trimming shortened V by 1 base and J by 1 base, and 7 bases separated the two germline ends. The CDR3 loop reads CASSYFRGQETQYF. CDR3 nucleotides: TGTGCCAGCAGTTACTTCAGGGGCCAAGAGACCCAGTACTTC.